This T cell receptor (beta chain) was identified in a study of control samples from healthy donors and cancer patients. The germline CDR1 and CDR2 sequences are KGHSH and LQKENI. The CDR3 extends over 15 amino acids. The V end lost 4 bases, the J end lost 2 bases, and 11 bases lay between the germline ends. Profiled with immunoSEQ multiplex PCR; TCRdb holds only in-frame clones, not every one. This table holds about 82,000 clones, around 87% found once. The chain combines TRBV18 with TRBJ2-2; the D gene could be TRBD1 or TRBD2 (5 bases each). The receptor comes from a man in his fifties or sixties in good health. Sequenced: blood. The CDR3 sequence is CASSQLGANTGELFF. For the CDR3, the DNA is TGTGCCAGCTCACAGCTCGGGGCCAACACCGGGGAGCTGTTTTTT. Full variable domain (remainder filled in from reference TRBV18 and TRBJ2-2): NAGVMQNPRHLVRRRGQEARLRCSPMKGHSHVYWYRQLPEEGLKFMVYLQKENIIDESGMPKERFSAEFPKEGPSILRIQQVVRGDSAAYFCASSQLGANTGELFFGEGSRLTVL.